This T cell receptor (beta chain) is drawn from a study of identical twins listed by TCRdb under 2016. Some background on the complete study: TCR alpha and beta repertoires from monozygotic twins, unrelated adults of various ages and cord blood were deep-sequenced to test whether fetal clonotypes persist. Replicate twin experiments were performed at different times using different library preparation protocols to rule out contamination.

Every donor in the study was a healthy Caucasian. Three pairs of female monozygotic twins, all aged about 18 to 30 years, made up the twin cohort. The RNA used for TCR libraries was isolated from peripheral blood mononuclear cells. This clonotype has only a few counts. Its target antigen remains unknown. No base quality information exists; no much larger clone differs at one position. V and J lose 1 base and 9 bases, and a span of 9 bases separates them. Its CDR3 holds 12 amino acids, cysteine through phenylalanine. Left in the record is the CDR3 DNA by itself, 36 bases read in frame from the first base. General conclusions and limits of the study: Out-of-frame TCR alpha sharing in monozygotic twins was systematically underestimated by recombination models, whereas sharing between unrelated individuals was in agreement with the recombination models. Compared with coincidental sharing between unrelated individuals, out-of-frame TCR alpha sequences shared between twins showed an excess of sequences with low generation probability. The excess sharing between twins in beta out-of-frame sequences was weaker because fewer shared sequences reduced the signal-to-noise ratio. Abundant cord blood beta clonotypes carried fewer insertions; young adult naive repertoires showed a weaker similar trend, while memory repertoires showed none. Invariant T cells such as MAIT and iNKT could partly confound zero-insertion analyses, although diverse VJ usage argued against such confounding for most clonotypes. Conclusions relied on cross-sectional statistical analysis, since the same donors could not be followed over many years.

The library was made by 5' RACE. Sequencing was performed on an Illumina HiSeq 2000. Template switching added a universal primer binding site, and the final cDNA carried a unique molecular identifier that allowed TCR cDNA molecules to be counted accurately. Specific primers in the conserved constant-segment region were used to synthesize first-strand cDNA for the TCR alpha and beta chains. To control for contamination, each cDNA library was double barcoded with a SMART-Mk sample barcode plus Illumina barcodes. Two successive PCR steps introduced TruSeq adapter sequences along with Illumina sample barcodes. The TCR alpha and beta cDNA libraries were sequenced on the Illumina HiSeq platform using custom primers. The paper's processing steps were these. Raw reads were processed with MiGEC to extract unique molecular identifiers, and MiXCR was used to determine CDR3 positions. For each individual, recombination models were inferred using an EM algorithm with the repgenHMM and IGoR tools. The tcR package in R was used for shared clonotype analysis, with sharing normalized by the product of cloneset sizes. To study raw recombination free of thymic and clonal selection effects, out-of-frame nonproductive sequences were analyzed. TCRdb handled the public reads itself, with Q25 trimming in fastp and clone calling in MiXCR, and kept productive beta chains. For every CDR3 protein sequence, its rows merge into one entry that carries the most common genes and DNA. TCRdb's processing, not the authors' own work, is the source of the V and J calls. The sample profile shows about 890,000 distinct CDR3 sequences; 9% to 15% of them were found once. The ten largest account for around 1.5% of the sample.

The sample was also linked to a second study, of yellow fever vaccine responses in identical twins. Per that second paper: According to the authors, the vaccine-induced T cell response in identical twins seemed to be partly convergent and partly specific to each individual. Focusing on identical twins, the study followed the T cell clones that responded to the vaccine, and did so with precision.

The sequence derives from a young woman in good health. Sequencing input: PBMCs. In this chain, TRBV12-3 or TRBV12-4 is recombined with TRBJ2-5; the best D guess is TRBD1, with 5 bases matching. At the DNA level, the sequence is TGTGCCAGCAGTTTAGAGGGGTTTGCCCAGTACTTC. Its coded protein is CASSLEGFAQYF.